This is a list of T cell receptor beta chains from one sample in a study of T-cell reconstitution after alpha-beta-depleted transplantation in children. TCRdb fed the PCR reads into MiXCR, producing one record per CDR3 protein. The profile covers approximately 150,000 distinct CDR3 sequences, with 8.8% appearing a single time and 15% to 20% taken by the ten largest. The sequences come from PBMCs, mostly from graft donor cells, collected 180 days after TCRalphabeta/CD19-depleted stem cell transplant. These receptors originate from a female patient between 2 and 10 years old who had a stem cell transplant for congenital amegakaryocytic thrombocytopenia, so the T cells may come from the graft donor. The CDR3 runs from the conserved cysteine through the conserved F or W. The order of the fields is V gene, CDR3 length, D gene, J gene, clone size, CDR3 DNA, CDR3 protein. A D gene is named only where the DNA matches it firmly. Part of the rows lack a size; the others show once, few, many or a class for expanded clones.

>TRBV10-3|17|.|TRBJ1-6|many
TGTGCCATCAGTGAGAGGACAGTCAGGGGAAATAATTCACCCCTCCACTTT
CAISERTVRGNNSPLHF
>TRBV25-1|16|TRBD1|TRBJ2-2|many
TGTGCCAGCAGTGAGGGACAGGGGGTTTACACCGGGGAGCTGTTTTTT
CASSEGQGVYTGELFF
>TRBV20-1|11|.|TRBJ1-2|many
TGCAGTGCTAGGTCGGGCTATGGCTACACCTTC
CSARSGYGYTF
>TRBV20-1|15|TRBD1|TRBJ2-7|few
TGCAGTGCTGGTTTCCGGGACAGGCCCTCCTACGAGCAGTACTTC
CSAGFRDRPSYEQYF
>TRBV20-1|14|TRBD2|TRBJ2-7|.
TGCAGTGCTATCCGGACTAGCGGAACCTACGAGCAGTACTTC
CSAIRTSGTYEQYF
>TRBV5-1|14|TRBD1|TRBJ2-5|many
TGCGCCAGCACCACCACAGGGGGCCCAGAGACCCAGTACTTC
CASTTTGGPETQYF
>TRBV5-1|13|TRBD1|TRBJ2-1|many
TGCGCCAGCAGCCGACTGACAGGGGATGACCAGTTCTTC
CASSRLTGDDQFF
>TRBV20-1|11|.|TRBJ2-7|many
TGCAGTGCTAGACAAACCTACGAGCAGTACTTC
CSARQTYEQYF
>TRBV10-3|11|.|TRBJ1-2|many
TGTGCCATCAGTGAGGCGGATGGCTACACCTTC
CAISEADGYTF
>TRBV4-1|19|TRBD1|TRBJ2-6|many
TGCGCCAGCAGCCAAGGCCCCAGGGGGCCGGGGTCTGGGGCCAACGTCCTGACTTTC
CASSQGPRGPGSGANVLTF
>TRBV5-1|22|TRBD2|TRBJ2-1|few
TGCGCCAGCAGCTTAACGCCGCCGGGACTAGCGGGAGTGGGCGTCTTGTACAATGAGCAGTTCTTC
CASSLTPPGLAGVGVLYNEQFF
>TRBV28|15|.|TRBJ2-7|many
TGTGCCAGCAGTTACTCGAGGACAATAGCCTACGAGCAGTACTTC
CASSYSRTIAYEQYF
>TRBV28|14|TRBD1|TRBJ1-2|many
TGTGCCAGCAGCGAGACAGGGGTTAACTATGGCTACACCTTC
CASSETGVNYGYTF
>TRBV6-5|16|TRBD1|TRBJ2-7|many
TGTGCCAGCAGTTACGACGGGACAGGCCCCTGGTACGAGCAGTACTTC
CASSYDGTGPWYEQYF
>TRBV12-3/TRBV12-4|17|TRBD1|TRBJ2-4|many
TGTGCCAGCAGTTTAACCTACGGACAGGTGGGGAAAAACATTCAGTACTTC
CASSLTYGQVGKNIQYF
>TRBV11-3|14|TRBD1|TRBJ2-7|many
TGTGCCAGCAGCTTTGGACAGGGCAGCGACGAGCAGTACTTC
CASSFGQGSDEQYF
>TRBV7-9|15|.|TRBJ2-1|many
TGTGCCAGCAGCTTACCCGGCCGGTCAGCGGGTGAGCAGTTCTTC
CASSLPGRSAGEQFF
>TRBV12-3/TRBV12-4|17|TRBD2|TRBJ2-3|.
TGTGCCAGCAGTTTACACCAACTAGCGGGGGCCGGGGATACGCAGTATTTT
CASSLHQLAGAGDTQYF
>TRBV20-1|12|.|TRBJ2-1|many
TGCAGTCCGAAAGGGACCCTCAATGAGCAGTTCTTC
CSPKGTLNEQFF
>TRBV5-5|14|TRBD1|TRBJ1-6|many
TGTGCCAGCAGCTTGGGGACAGGGGGCTCACCCCTCCACTTT
CASSLGTGGSPLHF
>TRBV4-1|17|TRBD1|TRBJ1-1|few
TGCGCCAGCAGCCAAGAGGGACAGACATACGCTAACACTGAAGCTTTCTTT
CASSQEGQTYANTEAFF
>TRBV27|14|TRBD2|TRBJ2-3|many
TGTGCCAGCAGGACACTAGCGGGAGTAGATACGCAGTATTTT
CASRTLAGVDTQYF
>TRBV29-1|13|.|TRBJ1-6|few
TGCAGCGTTGCGATGGGCAGGAATTCACCCCTCCACTTT
CSVAMGRNSPLHF
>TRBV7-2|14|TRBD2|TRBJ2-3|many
TGTGCCAGCGTTCTAGCGGGAGTGGCAGATACGCAGTATTTT
CASVLAGVADTQYF
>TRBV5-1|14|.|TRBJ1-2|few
TGCGCCAGCAGCTTGGACGGAGCTAACTATGGCTACACCTTC
CASSLDGANYGYTF
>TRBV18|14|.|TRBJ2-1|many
TGTGCCAGCTCACCCATTCGCCACTACAATGAGCAGTTCTTC
CASSPIRHYNEQFF
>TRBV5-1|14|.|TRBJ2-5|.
TGCGCCAGCAGCTTCACAGGGTCCCAAGAGACCCAGTACTTC
CASSFTGSQETQYF
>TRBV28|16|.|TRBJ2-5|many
TGTGCCAGCAGTTTATCCCGCAATTGGGGTTTCGGGACCCAGTACTTC
CASSLSRNWGFGTQYF
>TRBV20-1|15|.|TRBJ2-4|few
TGCAGTGCTAGAGTCGACAGTGGGGCCAAAAACATTCAGTACTTC
CSARVDSGAKNIQYF
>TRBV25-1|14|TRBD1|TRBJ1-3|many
TGTGCCAGCACCTGGGGACAGGGAGGAAACACCATATATTTT
CASTWGQGGNTIYF
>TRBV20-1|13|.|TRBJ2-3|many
TGCAGTGCTAGAGTAACCGTGACAGATACGCAGTATTTT
CSARVTVTDTQYF
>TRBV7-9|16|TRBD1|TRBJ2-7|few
TGTGCCAGCAGCCACAGGACAGGGGGTAGCGCCTACGAGCAGTACTTC
CASSHRTGGSAYEQYF
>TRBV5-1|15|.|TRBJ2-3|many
TGCGCCAGCAGCTTCGGTCGCGGAATCACAGATACGCAGTATTTT
CASSFGRGITDTQYF
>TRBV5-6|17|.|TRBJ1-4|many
TGTGCCAGCAGCTTGGCCCGGGCTTCTGAGGGGCGCGAAAAACTGTTTTTT
CASSLARASEGREKLFF
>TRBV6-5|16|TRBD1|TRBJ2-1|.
TGTGCCAGCAGTTACTCGGCCGGGACAGGAGGGAATGAGCAGTTCTTC
CASSYSAGTGGNEQFF
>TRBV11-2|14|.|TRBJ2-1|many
TGTGCCAGCAGCTTAGTCACCAGGCTCAATGAGCAGTTCTTC
CASSLVTRLNEQFF
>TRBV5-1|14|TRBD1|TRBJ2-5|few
TGCGCCAGCGGACGGACAGGGGGCCAAGAGACCCAGTACTTC
CASGRTGGQETQYF